This T cell receptor beta chain was recovered during a study of shared clonotypes between healthy human individuals. Findings and caveats of the study: Few donors limited the genetic and exposure-history diversity represented.

The germline V gene encodes CDR1 MDHEN and CDR2 SYDVKM. This CDR3 has 17 amino acids. J was trimmed by 0 bases and V by 8 bases; bases with no gene match: 11. Researchers partitioned CD4+ cells into CD45RA+ naive and CD45RA-negative memory subsets. On this clone: Its antigen is not known.

Template for every sorted-subset replicate PCR totaled about 200 ng DNA, 25,000 to 35,000 T cell genomes. Sequenced by immunoSEQ multiplex PCR; TCRdb stores in-frame clones only, minus some. The data contain 2 million to 2.5 million clones, almost 96% of them seen just once; the ten biggest clones take up 0.13%. The sequence derives from a man aged 18-30 years in good health. The sample taken for sequencing was naive CD4+ T cells sorted from blood. Subset in this sample: CD45RA+ positively selected. The V call is TRBV28, the J call TRBJ1-5; TRBD1 matches at 9 bases. For the CDR3, the DNA is TGTGCCAGCCGCCCTGGACAGGGGACCTATAGCAATCAGCCCCAGCATTTT. This codes for CASRPGQGTYSNQPQHF. The entire variable domain, with the rest obtained from reference TRBV28 and TRBJ1-5, is as follows: DVKVTQSSRYLVKRTGEKVFLECVQDMDHENMFWYRQDPGLGLRLIYFSYDVKMKEKGDIPEGYSVSREKKERFSLILESASTNQTSMYLCASRPGQGTYSNQPQHFGDGTRLSIL.